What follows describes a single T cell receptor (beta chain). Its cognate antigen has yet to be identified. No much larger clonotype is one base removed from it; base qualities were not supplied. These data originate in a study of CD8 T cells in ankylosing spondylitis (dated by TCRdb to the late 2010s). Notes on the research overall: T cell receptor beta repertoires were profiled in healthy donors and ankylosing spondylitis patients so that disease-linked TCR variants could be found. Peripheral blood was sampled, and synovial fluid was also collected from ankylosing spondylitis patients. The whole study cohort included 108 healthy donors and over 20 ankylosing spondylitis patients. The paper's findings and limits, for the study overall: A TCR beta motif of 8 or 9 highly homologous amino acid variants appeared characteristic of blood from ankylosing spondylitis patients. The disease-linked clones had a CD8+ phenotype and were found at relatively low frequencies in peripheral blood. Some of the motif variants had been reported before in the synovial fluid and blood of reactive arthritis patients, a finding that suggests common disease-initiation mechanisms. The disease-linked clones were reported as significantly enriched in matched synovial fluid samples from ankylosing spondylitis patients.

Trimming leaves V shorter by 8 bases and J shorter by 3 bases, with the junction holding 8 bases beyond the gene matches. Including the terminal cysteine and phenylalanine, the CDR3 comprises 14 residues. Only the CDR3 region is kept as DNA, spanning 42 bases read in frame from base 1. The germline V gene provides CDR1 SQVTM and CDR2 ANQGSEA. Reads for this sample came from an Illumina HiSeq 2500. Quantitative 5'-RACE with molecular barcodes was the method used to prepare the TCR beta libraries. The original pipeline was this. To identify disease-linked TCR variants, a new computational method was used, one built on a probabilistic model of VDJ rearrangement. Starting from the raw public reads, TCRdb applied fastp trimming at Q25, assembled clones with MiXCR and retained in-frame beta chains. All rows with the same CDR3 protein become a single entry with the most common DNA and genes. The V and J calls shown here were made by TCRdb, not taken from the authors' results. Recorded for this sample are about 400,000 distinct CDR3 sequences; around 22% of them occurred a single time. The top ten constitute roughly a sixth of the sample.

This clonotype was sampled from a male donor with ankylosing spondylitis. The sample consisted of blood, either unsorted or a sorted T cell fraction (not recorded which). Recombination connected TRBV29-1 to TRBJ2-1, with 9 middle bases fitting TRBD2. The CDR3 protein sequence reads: CSFTTSGYYNEQFF. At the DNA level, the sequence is TGCAGCTTTACGACTAGCGGATACTACAATGAGCAGTTCTTC.